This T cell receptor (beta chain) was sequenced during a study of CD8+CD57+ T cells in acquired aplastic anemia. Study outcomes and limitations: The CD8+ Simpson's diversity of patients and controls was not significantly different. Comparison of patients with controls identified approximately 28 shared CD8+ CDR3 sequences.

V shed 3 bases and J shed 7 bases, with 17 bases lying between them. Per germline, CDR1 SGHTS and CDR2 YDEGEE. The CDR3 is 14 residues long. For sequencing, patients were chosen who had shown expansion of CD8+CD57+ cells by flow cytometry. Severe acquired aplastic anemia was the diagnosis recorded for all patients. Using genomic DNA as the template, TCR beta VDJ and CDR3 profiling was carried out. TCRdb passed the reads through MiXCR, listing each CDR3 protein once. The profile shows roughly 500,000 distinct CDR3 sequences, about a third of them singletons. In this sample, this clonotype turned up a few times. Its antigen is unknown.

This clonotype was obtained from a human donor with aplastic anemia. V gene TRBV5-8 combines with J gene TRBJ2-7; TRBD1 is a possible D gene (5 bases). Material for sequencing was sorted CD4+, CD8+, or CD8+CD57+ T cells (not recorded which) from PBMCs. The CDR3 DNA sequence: TGTGCCAGCAGCTCCCGAGGAGACAGTTCTGAGCAGTACTTC. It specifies CASSSRGDSSEQYF.